The clone carrying this TCR beta chain was picked up one time. This record comes from a study of shared clonotypes between healthy human individuals. The CDR3 length is 15 residues. Trimming removed 0 bases at V and 5 bases at J, with 11 bases between. The germline V gene encodes CDR1 SGHRS and CDR2 YFSETQ. Sequenced by immunoSEQ multiplex PCR; TCRdb stores in-frame clones only, minus some. The sample has roughly 1,600,000 clones, 98% seen once. This TCR came from a man aged 25-40 years in good health. V gene TRBV5-1 combines with J gene TRBJ1-4; possibly TRBD1 for D (5 bases). The sequenced material came from naive CD4+ T cells sorted from blood. The subset here: CD45RA+ positively selected. CDR3 protein: CASSLAGGENEKLFF. CDR3 sequence (DNA): TGCGCCAGCAGCTTGGCCGGAGGGGAGAATGAAAAACTGTTTTTT.